Shown below are 10 T cell receptor beta chains from a single sample sequenced in a study of T cell responses to AZD1222 COVID-19 vaccine. Profiling relied on immunoSEQ multiplex PCR, and the TCRdb table lists in-frame clones only, not all of them. Among about 110,000 clones listed, roughly 90% were seen once. Source: peripheral blood, taken on day 0 of AZD1222 vaccination. These receptor sequences come from an adult in good health.

The genes are TRBV11-3 and TRBJ1-3, with D unclear. Per the germline V gene, CDR1 is SGHNT and CDR2 is YENEEA. The CDR3 is 15 residues long. Trimming removed 3 bases at V and 6 bases at J, with 15 bases between. The CDR3 is CASSFAGTGENTIYF. The CDR3 DNA follows: TGTGCCAGCAGCTTTGCGGGTACGGGAGAAAACACCATATATTTT. Full variable domain (remainder filled in from reference TRBV11-3 and TRBJ1-3): EAGVVQSPRYKIIEKKQPVAFWCNPISGHNTLYWYLQNLGQGPELLIRYENEEAVDDSQLPKDRFSAERLKGVDSTLKIQPAELGDSAVYLCASSFAGTGENTIYFGEGSWLTVV.

As DNA, the CDR3 is TGTGCCAGCAGTAACAGGGGGCTAGGCGAGCAGTACTTC. This translates into CASSNRGLGEQYF. The chain joins TRBV5-6 to TRBJ2-7; 9 bases line up with TRBD1. Looked up from germline, CDR1 is SGHDT and CDR2 is YYEEEE. The CDR3 spans 13 residues. V dropped 5 bases and J dropped 6; count of bases not matched to a gene: 6. The full variable domain, completed using reference TRBV5-6 and TRBJ2-7, is DAGVTQSPTHLIKTRGQQVTLRCSPKSGHDTVSWYQQALGQGPQFIFQYYEEEERQRGNFPDRFSGHQFPNYSSELNVNALLLGDSALYLCASSNRGLGEQYFGPGTRLTVT.

V gene TRBV18 combines with J gene TRBJ2-5; 11 positions match TRBD1. J lost 3 bases, V lost 3 bases, and 6 bases had no gene match. The CDR3 has 16 residues. Germline V gene data show CDR1 as KGHSH and CDR2 as LQKENI. Here the CDR3 DNA reads TGTGCCAGCTCACCTCGCCCGGGACAGGGGGAAGAGACCCAGTACTTC. Its protein is CASSPRPGQGEETQYF.

In this sample, this clone turned up a few times. The genes are TRBV11-2 and TRBJ2-1; D is possibly TRBD2 (5 bases). CDR1 and CDR2 from the germline V gene are SGHAT and FQNNGV. V lost 8 bases and J 8 bases, leaving 19 bases between the germline ends. This CDR3 is built from 14 residues. The CDR3 bases are TGTGCCAGCGGGCTAGCTTCCCCTCCCTATGAGCAGTTCTTC. Translation gives CASGLASPPYEQFF. Combining the CDR3 with reference TRBV11-2 and TRBJ2-1 gives the whole variable domain EAGVAQSPRYKIIEKRQSVAFWCNPISGHATLYWYQQILGQGPKLLIQFQNNGVVDDSQLPKDRFSAERLKGVDSTLKIQPAKLEDSAVYLCASGLASPPYEQFFGPGTRLTVL.

This clone was detected once. The V call is TRBV19, the J call TRBJ2-3; 7 bases fit TRBD2. The CDR3 runs 16 residues. Losses at the gene ends were 7 bases for V and 4 bases for J; bases not matched to a gene: 14. CDR1 and CDR2 from the germline V gene are LNHDA and SQIVND (reference sequence). DNA for the CDR3: TGTGCCAGTACTCCTCCGGGACTACTTAGCTCAGATACGCAGTATTTT. Translation gives CASTPPGLLSSDTQYF.

The chain couples TRBV10-3 to TRBJ2-5; a possible D gene is TRBD1 (5 bases). Trimming left V 0 bases short and J 0 bases short, with 11 bases between. This CDR3 spans 16 amino acids. The V gene's germline CDR1 is ENHRY and CDR2 SYGVKD. CDR3 bases: TGTGCCATCAGTGAGTCTCAGGGCGCAAACCAAGAGACCCAGTACTTC. Protein product: CAISESQGANQETQYF.

V and J are TRBV9 and TRBJ2-1; D perhaps matches TRBD1 (5 bases). This CDR3 contains 15 residues. V was trimmed by 0 bases and J by 3 bases, leaving 10 bases between them. Germline loops: CDR1 SGDLS, CDR2 YYNGEE. DNA of the CDR3: TGTGCCAGCAGCGTAGGTAGAAGGGGCTACAATGAGCAGTTCTTC. As protein: CASSVGRRGYNEQFF. The full variable domain, its missing parts supplied by reference TRBV9 and TRBJ2-1, is DSGVTQTPKHLITATGQRVTLRCSPRSGDLSVYWYQQSLDQGLQFLIQYYNGEERAKGNILERFSAQQFPDLHSELNLSSLELGDSALYFCASSVGRRGYNEQFFGPGTRLTVL.

The rearrangement uses TRBV11-2 and TRBJ1-2, with D maybe TRBD1 (6 bases). V shed 5 bases and J shed 7 bases, with 14 bases lying between them. From germline, CDR1 is SGHAT and CDR2 FQNNGV. CDR3 size: 13 residues. CDR3 bases: TGTGCCAGCAGCCCAGGGGTTCAGGGTGGCTACACCTTC. Protein: CASSPGVQGGYTF. The whole variable domain, remainder taken from reference TRBV11-2 and TRBJ1-2, is EAGVAQSPRYKIIEKRQSVAFWCNPISGHATLYWYQQILGQGPKLLIQFQNNGVVDDSQLPKDRFSAERLKGVDSTLKIQPAKLEDSAVYLCASSPGVQGGYTFGSGTRLTVV.

The genes are TRBV10-2 and TRBJ1-3; D is perhaps TRBD1 (6 bases). Trimming left V 5 bases short and J 8 bases short, with 13 bases between. The germline V gene encodes CDR1 WSHSY and CDR2 SAAADI. This CDR3 has 13 amino acids. The CDR3 spells CASSPQGWDTIYF. CDR3 nucleotides: TGCGCCAGCAGTCCCCAGGGGTGGGACACCATATATTTT.

The chain couples TRBV9 to TRBJ2-7; D remains ambiguous. CDR1 is SGDLS and CDR2 is YYNGEE in the germline V gene. The V end lost 3 bases, the J end lost 2 bases, and 12 bases lay between the germline ends. The CDR3 length is 14 residues. The CDR3: CASSAQAGTYEQYF. Written as DNA, the CDR3 is TGTGCCAGCAGCGCCCAGGCAGGCACCTACGAGCAGTACTTC.